The 5 T cell receptor beta chains below come from one sample, sequenced in a study of control samples from healthy donors and cancer patients. The repertoire was sequenced with immunoSEQ multiplex PCR; TCRdb's copy has only in-frame clones and lacks some. Seen here are about 140,000 clones, about 90% observed once, and the top ten hold approximately 7%. Sequencing input: blood. The receptors stem from a man aged 18 to 29 in good health.

V is TRBV27 and J is TRBJ2-7; D is unresolved. Per germline, CDR1 MNHEY and CDR2 SMNVEV (reference sequence). V was cut by 0 bases and J by 5 bases, with 8 bases left in between. The CDR3 extends over 13 amino acids. CDR3: CASSLSASNEQYF. The DNA of the CDR3 is TGTGCCAGCAGTTTATCCGCTAGTAACGAGCAGTACTTC.

This clone was seen a single time. The chain couples TRBV30 to TRBJ1-6; the D gene is possibly TRBD1 (6 bases). Germline V gene sequence: CDR1 GTSNPN, CDR2 SVGIG (reference sequence). The CDR3 has 13 amino acids. The V and J ends lost 3 bases and 8 bases respectively, with 11 bases between them. CDR3 sequence: CAWRVQGYSPLHF. The DNA for the CDR3 is TGTGCCTGGAGGGTACAGGGATATTCACCCCTCCACTTT. Drawing the rest from reference TRBV30 and TRBJ1-6, the complete variable domain is SQTIHQWPATLVQPVGSPLSLECTVEGTSNPNLYWYRQAAGRGLQLLFYSVGIGQISSEVPQNLSASRPQDRQFILSSKKLLLSDSGFYLCAWRVQGYSPLHFGNGTRLTVT.

This rearrangement joins TRBV3-1 (or the pseudogene TRBV3-2) to TRBJ1-4, with D possibly being TRBD1 (6 bases). This CDR3 comprises 14 residues. Germline V gene sequence: CDR1 LGHDT, CDR2 YNNKEL (reference sequence). V gave up 3 bases and J gave up 4 bases, with 9 bases separating them. The chain's CDR3 is CASSQGHLNEKLFF. In DNA form, the CDR3 reads TGTGCCAGCAGCCAGGGACATCTTAATGAAAAACTGTTTTTT.

The J gene is TRBJ1-5, the V gene TRBV5-1, with TRBD1 as a possible D gene (6 bases). The length of the CDR3 is 14 residues. The ends were cut back, 4 bases at V and 3 bases at J, with 11 bases in the middle. Germline V CDR1 and CDR2: SGHRS, YFSETQ. This CDR3 reads CASSEDSPNQPQHF. The DNA of the CDR3 is TGCGCCAGCAGCGAGGACAGCCCCAATCAGCCCCAGCATTTT.

The sample holds a few counts of this clone. The chain has TRBV6-1 and TRBJ1-5, with D possibly matching TRBD1 (5 bases). The CDR3 runs to 16 residues. Trimming stripped 1 base from V and 3 bases from J, with 13 bases between. Looked up from germline, CDR1 is MNHNS and CDR2 is SASEGT. CDR3: CASSEVGGTTNQPQHF. CDR3 DNA sequence: TGTGCCAGCAGTGAAGTGGGGGGGACGACCAATCAGCCCCAGCATTTT.